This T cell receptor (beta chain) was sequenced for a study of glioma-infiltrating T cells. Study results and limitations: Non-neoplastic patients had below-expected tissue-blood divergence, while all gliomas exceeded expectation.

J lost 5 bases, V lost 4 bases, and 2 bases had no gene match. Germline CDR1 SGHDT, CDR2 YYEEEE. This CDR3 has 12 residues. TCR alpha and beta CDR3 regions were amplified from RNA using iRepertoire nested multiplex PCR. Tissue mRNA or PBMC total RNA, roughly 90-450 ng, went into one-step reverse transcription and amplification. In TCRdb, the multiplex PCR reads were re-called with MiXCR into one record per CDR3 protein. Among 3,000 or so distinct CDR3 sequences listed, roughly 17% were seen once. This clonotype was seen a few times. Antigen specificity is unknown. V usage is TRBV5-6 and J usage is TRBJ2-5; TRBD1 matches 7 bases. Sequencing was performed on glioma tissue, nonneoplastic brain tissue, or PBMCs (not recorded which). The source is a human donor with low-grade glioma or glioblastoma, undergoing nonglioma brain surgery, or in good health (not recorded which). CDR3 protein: CASSQQGETQYF. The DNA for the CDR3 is TGTGCCAGCAGCCAACAGGGGGAGACCCAGTACTTC.